Described below is a single T cell receptor (beta chain) sequence and its context. This record comes from a study of technical replicates of blood from four donors. Method: immunoSEQ multiplex PCR; TCRdb's copy keeps in-frame clones and lacks some. This table has about 78,000 clones, 90% to 95% appearing once. The CDR3 consists of 15 residues. With 4 bases clipped from V and 3 bases from J, the junction kept 4 bases outside the gene matches. Germline V gene lookup returns CDR1 SGHRS and CDR2 YFSETQ. The origin of this receptor is a human donor in good health. Sequenced sample: T cells isolated from PBMCs. The rearrangement links TRBV5-1 to TRBJ2-1, with 10 positions matching TRBD1. The CDR3 coding sequence is TGCGCCAGCAGCCCGGACAGGGGGGTCTACAATGAGCAGTTCTTC. It encodes CASSPDRGVYNEQFF.